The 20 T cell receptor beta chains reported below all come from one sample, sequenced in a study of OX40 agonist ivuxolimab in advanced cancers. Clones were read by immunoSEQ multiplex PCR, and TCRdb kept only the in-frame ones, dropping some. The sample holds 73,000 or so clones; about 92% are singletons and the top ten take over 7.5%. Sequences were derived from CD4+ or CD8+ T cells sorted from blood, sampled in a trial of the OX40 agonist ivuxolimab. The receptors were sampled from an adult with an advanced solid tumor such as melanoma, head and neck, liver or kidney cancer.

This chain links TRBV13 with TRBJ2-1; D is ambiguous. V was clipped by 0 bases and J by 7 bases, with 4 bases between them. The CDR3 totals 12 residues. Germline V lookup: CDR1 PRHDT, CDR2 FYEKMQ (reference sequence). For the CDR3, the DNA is TGTGCCAGCAGCTTAGGTGTTAATGAGCAGTTCTTC. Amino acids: CASSLGVNEQFF.

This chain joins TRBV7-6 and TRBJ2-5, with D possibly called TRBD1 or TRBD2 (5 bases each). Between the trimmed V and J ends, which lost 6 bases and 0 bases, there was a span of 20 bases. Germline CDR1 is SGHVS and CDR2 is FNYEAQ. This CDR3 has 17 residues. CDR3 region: CASRRHPGRLYQETQYF. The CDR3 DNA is TGTGCCAGCAGACGCCACCCGGGACGGCTGTACCAAGAGACCCAGTACTTC. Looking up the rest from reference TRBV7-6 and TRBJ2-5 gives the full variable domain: GAGVSQSPRYKVTKRGQDVALRCDPISGHVSLYWYRQALGQGPEFLTYFNYEAQQDKSGLPNDRFSAERPEGSISTLTIQRTEQRDSAMYRCASRRHPGRLYQETQYFGPGTRLLVL.

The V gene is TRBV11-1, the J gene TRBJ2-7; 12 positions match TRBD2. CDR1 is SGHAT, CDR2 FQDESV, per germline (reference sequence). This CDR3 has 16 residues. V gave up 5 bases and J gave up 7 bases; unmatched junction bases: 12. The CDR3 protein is CASSPTLAGGPGEQYF. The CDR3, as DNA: TGTGCCAGCAGCCCCACACTAGCGGGGGGCCCGGGGGAGCAGTACTTC.

In DNA, the CDR3 is TGTGCCAGCAGCTTAACAGGGCCCTCCTACGAGCAGTACTTC. It specifies CASSLTGPSYEQYF. This rearrangement joins TRBV7-8 to TRBJ2-7; the D gene is possibly TRBD1 (6 bases). Germline V gene lookup returns CDR1 SGHVS and CDR2 FQNEAQ. The germline V and J ends were trimmed by 2 bases and 0 bases, with 8 bases remaining between them. CDR3 size: 14 residues. The full variable domain, with the rest looked up from reference TRBV7-8 and TRBJ2-7, is GAGVSQSPRYKVAKRGQDVALRCDPISGHVSLFWYQQALGQGPEFLTYFQNEAQLDKSGLPSDRFFAERPEGSVSTLKIQRTQQEDSAVYLCASSLTGPSYEQYFGPGTRLTVT.

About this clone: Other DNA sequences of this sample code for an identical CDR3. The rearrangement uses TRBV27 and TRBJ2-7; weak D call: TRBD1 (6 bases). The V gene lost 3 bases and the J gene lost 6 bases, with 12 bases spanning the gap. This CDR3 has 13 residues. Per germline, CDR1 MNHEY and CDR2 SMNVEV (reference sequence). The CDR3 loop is CASSFGQGSEQYF. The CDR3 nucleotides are TGTGCCAGCAGTTTCGGGCAGGGGTCCGAGCAGTACTTC.

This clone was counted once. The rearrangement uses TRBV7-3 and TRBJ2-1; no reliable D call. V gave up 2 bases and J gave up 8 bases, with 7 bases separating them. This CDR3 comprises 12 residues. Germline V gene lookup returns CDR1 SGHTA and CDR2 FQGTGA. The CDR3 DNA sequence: TGTGCCAGCAGCTTAGTTGGGGATGAGCAGTTCTTC. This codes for CASSLVGDEQFF.

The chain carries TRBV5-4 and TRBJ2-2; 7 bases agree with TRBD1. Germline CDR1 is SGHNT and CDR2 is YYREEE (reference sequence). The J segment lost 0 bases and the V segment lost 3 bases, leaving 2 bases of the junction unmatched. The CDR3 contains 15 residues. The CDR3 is CASSSDRSNTGELFF. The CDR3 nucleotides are TGTGCCAGCAGCTCGGACAGGTCGAACACCGGGGAGCTGTTTTTT.

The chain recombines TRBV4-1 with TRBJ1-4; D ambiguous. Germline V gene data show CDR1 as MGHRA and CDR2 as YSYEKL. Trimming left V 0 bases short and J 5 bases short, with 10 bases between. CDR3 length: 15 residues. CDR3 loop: CASSQELGENEKLFF. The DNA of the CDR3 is TGCGCCAGCAGCCAAGAACTCGGTGAGAATGAAAAACTGTTTTTT.

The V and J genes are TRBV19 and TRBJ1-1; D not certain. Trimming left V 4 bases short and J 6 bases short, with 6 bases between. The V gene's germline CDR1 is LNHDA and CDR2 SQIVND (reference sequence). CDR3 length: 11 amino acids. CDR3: CASSTGAEAFF. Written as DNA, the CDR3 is TGTGCCAGTAGTACCGGGGCTGAAGCTTTCTTT.

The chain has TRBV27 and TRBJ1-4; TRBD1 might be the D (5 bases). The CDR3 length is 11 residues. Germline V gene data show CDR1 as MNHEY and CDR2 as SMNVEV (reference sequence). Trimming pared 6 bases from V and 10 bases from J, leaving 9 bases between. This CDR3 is CASSPGGKLFF. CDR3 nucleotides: TGTGCCAGCAGCCCGGGGGGAAAACTGTTTTTT.

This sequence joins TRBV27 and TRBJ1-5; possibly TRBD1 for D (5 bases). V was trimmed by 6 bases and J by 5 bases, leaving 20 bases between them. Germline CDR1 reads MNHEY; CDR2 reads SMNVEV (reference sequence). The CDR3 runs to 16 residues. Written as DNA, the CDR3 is TGTGCCAGCAGGTCCCTTCAGCAGGGTTATGATCAGCCCCAGCATTTT. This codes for CASRSLQQGYDQPQHF.

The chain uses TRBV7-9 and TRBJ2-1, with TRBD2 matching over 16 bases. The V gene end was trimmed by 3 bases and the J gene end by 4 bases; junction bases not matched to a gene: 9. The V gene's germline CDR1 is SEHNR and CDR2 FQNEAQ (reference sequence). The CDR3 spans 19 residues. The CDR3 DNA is TGTGCCAGCAGCTTCCTAGGGACTAGCGGGGGGGTCTTATACAATGAGCAGTTCTTC. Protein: CASSFLGTSGGVLYNEQFF.

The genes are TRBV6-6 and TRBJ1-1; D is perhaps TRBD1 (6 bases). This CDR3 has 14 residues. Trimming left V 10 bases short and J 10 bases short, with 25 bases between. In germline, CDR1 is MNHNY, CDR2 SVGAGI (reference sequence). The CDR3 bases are TGTGCCACCGTGACTATCGGGGGCAATGAGGGAGCTTTCTTT. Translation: CATVTIGGNEGAFF.

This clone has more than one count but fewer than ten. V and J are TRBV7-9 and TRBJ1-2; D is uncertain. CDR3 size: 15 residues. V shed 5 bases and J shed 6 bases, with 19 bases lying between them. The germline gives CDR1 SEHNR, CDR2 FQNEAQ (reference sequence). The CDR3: CASSPQWELVDGYTF. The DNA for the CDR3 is TGTGCCAGCAGCCCACAATGGGAGTTAGTGGATGGCTACACCTTC.

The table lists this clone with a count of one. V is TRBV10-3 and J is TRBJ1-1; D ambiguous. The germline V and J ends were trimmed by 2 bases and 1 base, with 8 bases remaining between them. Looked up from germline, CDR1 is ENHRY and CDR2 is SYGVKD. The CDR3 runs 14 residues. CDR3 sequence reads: CAISEAPPNTEAFF. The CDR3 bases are TGTGCCATCAGTGAGGCACCGCCGAACACTGAAGCTTTCTTT.

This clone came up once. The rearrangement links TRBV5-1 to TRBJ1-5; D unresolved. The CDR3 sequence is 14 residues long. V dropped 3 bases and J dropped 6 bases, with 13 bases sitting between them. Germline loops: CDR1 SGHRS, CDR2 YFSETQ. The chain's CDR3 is CASSSDPSRQPQHF. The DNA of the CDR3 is TGCGCCAGCAGCTCGGACCCATCTCGTCAGCCCCAGCATTTT.

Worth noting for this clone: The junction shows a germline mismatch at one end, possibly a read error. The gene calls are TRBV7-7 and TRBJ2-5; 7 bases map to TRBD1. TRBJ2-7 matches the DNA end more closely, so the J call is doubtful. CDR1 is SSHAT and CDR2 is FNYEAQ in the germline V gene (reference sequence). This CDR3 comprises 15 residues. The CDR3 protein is CASSSGTDPLYEQYF. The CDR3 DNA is TGTGCTAGCAGCTCCGGGACAGACCCCTTATACGAGCAGTACTTC.

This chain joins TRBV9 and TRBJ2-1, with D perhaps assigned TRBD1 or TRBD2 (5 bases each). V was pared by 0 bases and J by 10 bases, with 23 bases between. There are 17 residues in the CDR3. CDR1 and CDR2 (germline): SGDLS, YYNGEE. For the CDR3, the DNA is TGTGCCAGCAGCGTAGCAGGAGAGGGCAGGGAGAGTAGGGAGCAGTTCTTC. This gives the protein CASSVAGEGRESREQFF.

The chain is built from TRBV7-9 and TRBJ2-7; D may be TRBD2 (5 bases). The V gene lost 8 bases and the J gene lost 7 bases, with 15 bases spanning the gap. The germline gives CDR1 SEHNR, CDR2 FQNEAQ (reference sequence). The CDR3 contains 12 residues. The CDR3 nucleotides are TGTGCCAGCCGAGGGTTGTCTGTGGAGCAGTACTTC. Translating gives CASRGLSVEQYF.

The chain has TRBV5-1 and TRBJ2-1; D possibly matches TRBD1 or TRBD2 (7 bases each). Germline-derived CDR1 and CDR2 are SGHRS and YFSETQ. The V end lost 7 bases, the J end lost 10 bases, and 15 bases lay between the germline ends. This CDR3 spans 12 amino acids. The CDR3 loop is CASQTGRDEQFF. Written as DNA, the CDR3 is TGCGCCAGCCAGACAGGGAGGGACGAGCAGTTCTTC.